This entry describes one T cell receptor beta chain. Its antigen is currently unknown. Prior to sequencing, the ViraFEST assay stimulated PBMC with viral peptide pools, which expanded the antigen-specific CD4+ T cells. Following 10 days of culture, CD4+ T cells were isolated. Subjects were given two BNT162b2 or mRNA-1273 vaccine doses. This specimen belongs to a study of vaccination effects on CD4 cells after COVID-19. Profiled with immunoSEQ multiplex PCR; TCRdb holds only in-frame clones, not every one. The profile shows tens of thousands of clones, over 80% of them singletons. This specimen was CD4+ T cells from PBMCs cultured with SARS-CoV-2 spike peptides, taken after COVID-19 vaccination. The TCR sequence derives from a human donor who received a COVID-19 vaccine. Some clones in this sample may be carry-over from other donors' samples.

CDR3 bases: TGTGCCAGTAGGGACAATGAGCAGTTCTTC. Translation: CASRDNEQFF. V usage is TRBV6-5 and J usage is TRBJ2-1; D unresolved. CDR1 is MNHEY and CDR2 is SVGAGI in the germline V gene. The CDR3 contains 10 residues. Trimming stripped 9 bases from V and 5 bases from J, with 5 bases between.